A selection of T cell receptor beta chains follows, all from one sample in a study of human T cells and chemical hapten exposure. TCRdb ran MiXCR on the RACE reads and lists one entry per CDR3 protein. The sample yields about 80,000 distinct CDR3 sequences, roughly 15% seen once. Sequencing was performed on whole blood, taken in connection with sensitization to the hapten diphenylcyclopropenone (DPC). The source is a woman aged 50 to 65 with alopecia areata. Some clones in this sample may be carry-over from other donors' samples. The CDR3 runs from the conserved cysteine through the conserved F or W. The order of the fields is clone size, V gene, CDR3 protein. The size entry is marked missing in some rows and otherwise reads once, few, many or a size class.

clone_size: NA; v_call: TRBV27; cdr3_aa: CASHRPSTDTQYF
clone_size: few; v_call: TRBV24-1; cdr3_aa: CATSDLALAGKTDTQYF
clone_size: many; v_call: TRBV11-3; cdr3_aa: CASSFTGGTDTQYF
clone_size: many; v_call: TRBV7-9; cdr3_aa: CASSPTGAGNTIYF
clone_size: NA; v_call: TRBV3-1; cdr3_aa: CASSQAVMQPQHF
clone_size: many; v_call: TRBV12-3/TRBV12-4; cdr3_aa: CASSFHTGGTEAFF
clone_size: few; v_call: TRBV15; cdr3_aa: CATTGGTGSFEKLFF
clone_size: NA; v_call: TRBV27; cdr3_aa: CASSPPDRVEYF
clone_size: few; v_call: TRBV29-1; cdr3_aa: CSVEDLAGHYNEQFF
clone_size: few; v_call: TRBV7-6; cdr3_aa: CASSLEARTDTQYF
clone_size: NA; v_call: TRBV27; cdr3_aa: CACSGLAGAREQFF
clone_size: many; v_call: TRBV5-1; cdr3_aa: CASSSRGVSGRSEQFF
clone_size: few; v_call: TRBV12-3/TRBV12-4; cdr3_aa: CASSFGQGFGYTF
clone_size: many; v_call: TRBV7-9; cdr3_aa: CASSIGTGVTYEQYF
clone_size: few; v_call: TRBV2; cdr3_aa: CASTLGQYNEQFF
clone_size: few; v_call: TRBV7-2; cdr3_aa: CASSLDPDLDTQYF
clone_size: few; v_call: TRBV12-3/TRBV12-4; cdr3_aa: CASTLSGQETQYF
clone_size: NA; v_call: TRBV5-4; cdr3_aa: CASSLGQNEAFF
clone_size: NA; v_call: TRBV20-1; cdr3_aa: CSASIAGGRTGELFF
clone_size: NA; v_call: TRBV19; cdr3_aa: CASTYVGDNQPQHF
clone_size: NA; v_call: TRBV30; cdr3_aa: CAGLAGQAKNIQYF
clone_size: NA; v_call: TRBV9; cdr3_aa: CASSGEGGVYEQFF
clone_size: few; v_call: TRBV14; cdr3_aa: CASSQELNTEAFF
clone_size: NA; v_call: TRBV10-2; cdr3_aa: CASSEAGFSYEQYF
clone_size: few; v_call: TRBV27; cdr3_aa: CASSSGGLAGGEQFF
clone_size: few; v_call: TRBV12-3/TRBV12-4; cdr3_aa: CASSLDRGGEQYF
clone_size: many; v_call: TRBV20-1; cdr3_aa: CSARNNRDRDYGYTF
clone_size: NA; v_call: TRBV12-3/TRBV12-4; cdr3_aa: CASNLGGGVAKNIQYF
clone_size: NA; v_call: TRBV7-2; cdr3_aa: CASSLFPGENTEAFF
clone_size: NA; v_call: TRBV30; cdr3_aa: CAFIRTSGNGQFF
clone_size: NA; v_call: TRBV3-1; cdr3_aa: CASSQDGRTGRNQPQHF
clone_size: few; v_call: TRBV6-5; cdr3_aa: CASQGMSNQPQHF
clone_size: NA; v_call: TRBV20-1; cdr3_aa: CSAEAQGLNGYTF
clone_size: NA; v_call: TRBV5-5; cdr3_aa: CASSLGAESYNEQFF
clone_size: NA; v_call: TRBV9; cdr3_aa: CASTPGLLMNTEAFF
clone_size: many; v_call: TRBV11-2; cdr3_aa: CASSPRDTEAFF
clone_size: many; v_call: TRBV29-1; cdr3_aa: CSVAIDSNNSPLHF
clone_size: NA; v_call: TRBV28; cdr3_aa: CASRSSGGSNQPQHF
clone_size: few; v_call: TRBV29-1; cdr3_aa: CSAQTSVETQYF
clone_size: NA; v_call: TRBV7-2; cdr3_aa: CASRAQATLSTDTQYF
clone_size: NA; v_call: TRBV12-5; cdr3_aa: CASLGQNNSPLHF
clone_size: many; v_call: TRBV6-6; cdr3_aa: CASSYRDSYEQYF
clone_size: few; v_call: TRBV3-1; cdr3_aa: CASSQASGLGNSPLHF
clone_size: many; v_call: TRBV29-1; cdr3_aa: CSALDRGLNTEAFF